These 13 T cell receptor beta chains were sequenced from one sample in a study of neoadjuvant anti-PD-1 for oral cavity cancer. Method: immunoSEQ multiplex PCR; TCRdb's copy keeps in-frame clones and lacks some. This sample yields 80,000 to 95,000 clones, of which about 84% are seen a single time; about 2.9% belongs to the top ten. The sample consisted of PBMCs, taken before nivolumab (anti-PD-1) treatment. Every receptor here comes from a person aged 35-80 years with oral cavity squamous cell carcinoma.

The chain uses TRBV7-2 and TRBJ1-5; D is unclear. Trimming shortened V by 1 base and J by 6 bases, and 7 bases separated the two germline ends. Germline CDR1 and CDR2: SGHTA and FQGNSA. The CDR3 runs to 13 residues. CDR3 nucleotide sequence: TGTGCCAGCAGCTTAGATAAGGGTCAGCCCCAGCATTTT. This translates into CASSLDKGQPQHF.

The V gene is TRBV5-4, the J gene TRBJ1-1; 9 nucleotides match TRBD1. The CDR3 contains 15 residues. V lost 0 bases to trimming and J lost 3 bases; unmatched junction nucleotides: 3. Germline V gene sequence: CDR1 SGHNT, CDR2 YYREEE (reference sequence). DNA for the CDR3: TGTGCCAGCAGCTTGGGGGACAGGGCGGACACTGAAGCTTTCTTT. The encoded protein is CASSLGDRADTEAFF.

V is TRBV2 and J is TRBJ2-1; TRBD2 aligns across 8 bases. J lost 6 bases, V lost 6 bases, and 13 bases had no gene match. Germline loops: CDR1 SNHLY, CDR2 FYNNEI. The CDR3 extends over 16 amino acids. CDR3: CASRKNSGTGVNEQFF. CDR3 nucleotides: TGTGCCAGCAGAAAAAATAGCGGGACGGGGGTCAATGAGCAGTTCTTC.

The chain uses TRBV30 and TRBJ2-5, with 7 bases lining up with TRBD2. This CDR3 is 13 amino acids long. Germline V lookup: CDR1 GTSNPN, CDR2 SVGIG (reference sequence). Losses at the gene ends were 1 base for V and 2 bases for J; bases not matched to a gene: 1. Written as DNA, the CDR3 is TGTGCCTGGAGTGGACTAGCTCAAGAGACCCAGTACTTC. Protein product: CAWSGLAQETQYF.

The chain uses TRBV6-1 and TRBJ2-5; TRBD1 or TRBD2 may be the D gene (5 bases each). V gave up 6 bases and J gave up 5 bases, with 10 bases separating them. The germline CDR1 and CDR2 sequences are MNHNS and SASEGT. There are 12 residues in the CDR3. CDR3: CASSAEGETQYF. The CDR3 bases are TGTGCCAGCAGCGCCGAGGGGGAGACCCAGTACTTC.

This clone appeared once. The CDR3 nucleotides are TGCGCCAGCAGTGAGTCCATGCCGGGACAGGGCGGCGAGCAGTACTTC. This codes for CASSESMPGQGGEQYF. The chain couples TRBV10-1 to TRBJ2-7; 9 bases line up with TRBD1. Germline CDR1 reads WNHNN; CDR2 reads SYGVQD (reference sequence). There are 16 residues in the CDR3. V dropped 0 bases and J dropped 6; count of bases not matched to a gene: 9.

The chain uses TRBV23-1 and TRBJ1-6; no firm D call. TRBV23-1 is an open reading frame, and its role is uncertain. This CDR3 has 16 amino acids. Trimming stripped 1 base from V and 8 bases from J, with 15 bases between. The CDR3, as DNA: TGCGCCAGCAGTCAATTGAGCCCCACCCGGGATTCACCCCTCCACTTT. This codes for CASSQLSPTRDSPLHF.

The V gene is TRBV4-1, the J gene TRBJ1-2; D is unclear. Germline V gives CDR1 MGHRA, CDR2 YSYEKL. Trimming took 5 bases from V and 4 from J, leaving 11 bases between them. The CDR3 covers 13 residues. The CDR3 protein is CASSWEVSYGYTF. The CDR3 nucleotides are TGCGCCAGCAGCTGGGAAGTAAGCTATGGCTACACCTTC.

The V and J genes are TRBV6-1 and TRBJ2-2; D possibly corresponds to TRBD1 (6 bases). In germline, CDR1 is MNHNS, CDR2 SASEGT. CDR3 size: 15 residues. V was shortened by 2 bases and J by 2 bases, with 9 bases between the two germline ends. CDR3: CASSEQGQNTGELFF. The CDR3 region has the DNA TGTGCCAGCAGTGAACAGGGGCAAAACACCGGGGAGCTGTTTTTT.

J is TRBJ2-7 and V is TRBV27, with 9 bases that match TRBD2. The V gene's germline CDR1 is MNHEY and CDR2 SMNVEV (reference sequence). The CDR3 runs to 15 residues. Trimming at V came to 7 bases and at J to 3 bases, leaving 10 bases not matched to a gene. This CDR3 is CASTLSGRYSYEQYF. In DNA form, the CDR3 reads TGTGCCAGCACCTTGAGCGGGAGGTACAGCTACGAGCAGTACTTC.

V and J are TRBV5-5 and TRBJ2-7; D remains unclear. Germline values: CDR1 SGHKS, CDR2 YYEKEE (reference sequence). CDR3 length equals 14 residues. Trimming removed 3 bases from V and 4 bases from J, with 14 bases in between. The CDR3 DNA sequence: TGTGCCAGCAGCTCTAAAGTAGTGGTGTACGAGCAGTACTTC. It translates to CASSSKVVVYEQYF.

The V gene is TRBV2, the J gene TRBJ2-1, with D perhaps being TRBD1 or TRBD2 (5 bases each). The CDR3 totals 15 residues. Deletions cut 5 bases from V and 7 bases from J, with 18 bases between. CDR1 SNHLY and CDR2 FYNNEI come from the germline V gene. The CDR3 region is CASSLSWGKRNEQFF. The CDR3 DNA is TGTGCCAGCAGTCTGTCCTGGGGGAAGAGGAATGAGCAGTTCTTC.

The chain employs TRBV6-6 and TRBJ2-7; D is uncertain. Per the germline V gene, CDR1 is MNHNY and CDR2 is SVGAGI (reference sequence). Trimming took 2 bases from V and 3 from J, leaving 14 bases between them. The CDR3 contains 15 residues. The CDR3 sequence: CASSYGPLKDYEQYF. In DNA form, the CDR3 reads TGTGCCAGCAGTTACGGACCGCTTAAAGACTACGAGCAGTACTTC.